What follows are 32 T cell receptor beta chains derived from one specimen sequenced in a study of blood T cell repertoires in COVID-19 (dated by TCRdb to about 2020). Library generation was performed with the immunoSEQ multiplex PCR assay. The source is immuneACCESS, and TCRdb retained only in-frame sequences with V and J called. Part of the clones is not carried over; for the studies checked, unresolved V genes explain less than half of this, and the remainder is unexplained. In all, the sample holds fewer than 150,000 clones, and approximately 86% of those were seen once. Of the sample, approximately 20% falls within the top ten clones. The specimen was peripheral blood. The receptor set was obtained from a woman aged 45-60 years who had recovered from COVID-19.

The genes are TRBV7-9 and TRBJ2-1; 11 positions agree with TRBD2. Trimming took 3 bases from V and 9 from J; bases not matched to a gene: 7. This CDR3 is built from 15 residues. The germline V gene encodes CDR1 SEHNR and CDR2 FQNEAQ (reference sequence). This chain's CDR3 is CASSFELAGEGEQFF. In DNA, the CDR3 is TGTGCCAGCAGCTTCGAACTAGCGGGAGAGGGTGAGCAGTTCTTC.

This clone was observed a few times. The chain employs TRBV7-9 and TRBJ1-2; tentatively, D is TRBD1 (6 bases). The CDR3 is made up of 16 amino acids. The germline V gene encodes CDR1 SEHNR and CDR2 FQNEAQ (reference sequence). Trimming stripped 3 bases from V and 5 bases from J, with 19 bases between. This CDR3 is CASSLQRTVGTYGYTF. In DNA form, the CDR3 reads TGTGCCAGCAGCTTGCAAAGGACTGTCGGGACATATGGCTACACCTTC.

The chain recombines TRBV29-1 with TRBJ2-3, with a tentative D call TRBD2 (5 bases). Germline CDR1 reads SQVTM; CDR2 reads ANQGSEA. The CDR3 runs to 14 residues. Trimming removed 3 bases at V and 0 bases at J, with 10 bases between. The CDR3 bases are TGCAGCGTTGATCGAGCGGCTAGCACAGATACGCAGTATTTT. Protein sequence: CSVDRAASTDTQYF.

There are many counts of this clone. This sequence joins TRBV20-1 and TRBJ2-5; TRBD2 is a possible D gene (6 bases). In germline, CDR1 is DFQATT, CDR2 SNEGSKA (reference sequence). V was shortened by 3 bases and J by 3 bases, with 17 bases between the two germline ends. CDR3 length: 15 amino acids. The CDR3 loop reads CSASGRLGGEETQYF. As DNA, the CDR3 is TGCAGTGCTAGTGGGCGACTAGGCGGGGAAGAGACCCAGTACTTC.

The chain joins TRBV25-1 to TRBJ2-7; a weak D match, TRBD2 (6 bases). Germline-derived CDR1 and CDR2 are MGHDK and SYGVNS. The CDR3 consists of 15 residues. Trimming cost V 1 base and J 3 bases, with 13 bases left between them. The CDR3 DNA reads TGTGCCAGCAGTGAATCGTGGGACGGGGGCTACGAGCAGTACTTC. It is translated as CASSESWDGGYEQYF.

This clone was recorded many times. V usage is TRBV6-1 and J usage is TRBJ1-2; 7 nucleotides agree with TRBD1. The length of the CDR3 is 15 residues. Germline CDR1 is MNHNS and CDR2 is SASEGT. V lost 0 bases, J lost 4 bases, and 5 bases stayed unmatched. The CDR3 DNA reads TGTGCCAGCAGTGAAGCCCCGGGACAGTCCTATGGCTACACCTTC. Translation gives CASSEAPGQSYGYTF.

The CDR3 loop reads CASSLTAGGPNEQFF. CDR3 in DNA: TGTGCCAGCAGCTTAACAGCGGGAGGCCCCAATGAGCAGTTCTTC. The chain carries TRBV7-3 and TRBJ2-1; 9 nucleotides match TRBD2. CDR1 SGHTA and CDR2 FQGTGA come from the germline V gene. This CDR3 comprises 15 residues. Trimming cost V 0 bases and J 6 bases; bases outside gene matches: 3.

The chain carries TRBV2 and TRBJ1-2, with D tentatively TRBD1 (5 bases). This CDR3 region has 12 residues. The V end was cut by 7 bases, the J end by 6 bases, with 12 bases between. Germline-derived CDR1 and CDR2 are SNHLY and FYNNEI. CDR3 DNA: TGTGCCAGCACTTTCCAGGGCCATGGCTACACCTTC. Translation gives CASTFQGHGYTF.

The chain carries TRBV7-6 and TRBJ2-1; D perhaps matches TRBD2 (6 bases). Germline V CDR1 and CDR2: SGHVS, FNYEAQ. The germline V and J ends were trimmed by 0 bases and 0 bases, with 12 bases remaining between them. The CDR3 has 17 residues. CDR3 nucleotides: TGTGCCAGCAGCTTAGCAGCGGGCCTCTCCTCCTACAATGAGCAGTTCTTC. This encodes CASSLAAGLSSYNEQFF.

The V call is TRBV7-2, the J call TRBJ2-7; D is perhaps TRBD2 (6 bases). Trimming left V 3 bases short and J 4 bases short, with 19 bases between. Per the germline V gene, CDR1 is SGHTA and CDR2 is FQGNSA. This CDR3 comprises 16 residues. This CDR3 is CASSFLPGLNEYEQYF. The CDR3 nucleotides read TGTGCCAGCAGCTTTTTGCCGGGACTCAACGAATACGAGCAGTACTTC. Drawing the rest from reference TRBV7-2 and TRBJ2-7, the complete variable domain is GAGVSQSPSNKVTEKGKDVELRCDPISGHTALYWYRQSLGQGLEFLIYFQGNSAPDKSGLPSDRFSAERTGGSVSTLTIQRTQQEDSAVYLCASSFLPGLNEYEQYFGPGTRLTVT.

The chain joins TRBV19 to TRBJ2-3; 15 positions match TRBD2. Germline CDR1 reads LNHDA; CDR2 reads SQIVND (reference sequence). The CDR3 runs to 17 residues. V dropped 5 bases and J dropped 6; count of bases not matched to a gene: 9. This chain's CDR3 is CASSPRTSGGAPDTQYF. Written as DNA, the CDR3 is TGTGCCAGTAGTCCCCGGACTAGCGGGGGGGCCCCCGATACGCAGTATTTT.

This clone was counted a few times. The DNA for the CDR3 is TGTGCCAGCAGTGACCCAGGGGGCGATTACACTGAAGCTTTCTTT. Protein sequence: CASSDPGGDYTEAFF. The chain combines TRBV2 with TRBJ1-1; 8 bases align to TRBD1. The CDR3 consists of 15 residues. V lost 3 bases, J lost 3 bases, and 6 bases stayed unmatched. Per the germline V gene, CDR1 is SNHLY and CDR2 is FYNNEI.

V is TRBV5-1 and J is TRBJ2-3; weak D call: TRBD2 (7 bases). Trimming took off 7 bases at V and 5 bases at J, with 20 bases between the two ends. CDR3 size: 15 residues. CDR1 is SGHRS and CDR2 is YFSETQ in the germline V gene. This CDR3 reads CASRQLGGLVDTQYF. CDR3 coding DNA: TGCGCCAGCCGACAACTGGGGGGGCTGGTAGATACGCAGTATTTT.

The V call is TRBV5-8, the J call TRBJ2-7; a possible D gene is TRBD1 (5 bases). The germline gives CDR1 SGHTS, CDR2 YDEGEE. This CDR3 spans 13 amino acids. V gave up 4 bases and J gave up 2 bases, with 10 bases separating them. Here the CDR3 DNA reads TGTGCCAGCAGCAGGGGCCCCACCTACGAGCAGTACTTC. Encoded protein: CASSRGPTYEQYF.

The rearrangement uses TRBV7-9 and TRBJ1-6, with 7 bases matching TRBD1. Losses at the gene ends were 4 bases for V and 14 bases for J; bases not matched to a gene: 20. The CDR3 is 17 residues long. Germline V gene lookup returns CDR1 SEHNR and CDR2 FQNEAQ (reference sequence). CDR3 residues: CASSSDRESPILRSLHF. The CDR3 DNA reads TGTGCCAGCAGCTCAGACAGGGAAAGTCCTATCCTGAGATCCCTCCACTTT. The full variable domain, in which reference TRBV7-9 and TRBJ1-6 provide the parts outside the CDR3, is DTGVSQNPRHKITKRGQNVTFRCDPISEHNRLYWYRQTLGQGPEFLTYFQNEAQLEKSRLLSDRFSAERPKGSFSTLEIQRTEQGDSAMYLCASSSDRESPILRSLHFGNGTRLTVT.

This clone was seen only once. The chain employs TRBV10-3 and TRBJ2-7, with 12 bases fitting TRBD2. J was trimmed by 3 bases and V by 6 bases; bases with no gene match: 0. The CDR3 has 13 amino acids. CDR1 and CDR2 from the germline V gene are ENHRY and SYGVKD. The CDR3 DNA sequence: TGTGCCATCAGGACTAGCGGGGGCTACGAGCAGTACTTC. It yields the protein CAIRTSGGYEQYF.

The chain is built from TRBV11-3 and TRBJ2-3; TRBD2 aligns across 7 bases. V trimming: 5 bases; J trimming: 2 bases; junction bases outside the gene matches: 4. Germline V gene sequence: CDR1 SGHNT, CDR2 YENEEA. The length of the CDR3 is 14 residues. The CDR3 DNA follows: TGTGCCAGCAGCCCGGGACTACACACAGATACGCAGTATTTT. Amino acids: CASSPGLHTDTQYF.

This CDR3 is CASSEGSPGGYTF. CDR3 in DNA: TGTGCCAGCAGTGAGGGATCCCCGGGCGGCTACACCTTC. J is TRBJ1-2 and V is TRBV3-1 (or the pseudogene TRBV3-2); D is ambiguous. Germline-derived CDR1 and CDR2 are LGHDT and YNNKEL (reference sequence). There are 13 residues in the CDR3. Trimming stripped 6 bases from V and 8 bases from J, with 16 bases between.

The V and J genes are TRBV11-1 and TRBJ2-7; unclear D gene. Trimming took off 1 base at V and 2 bases at J, with 9 bases between the two ends. CDR1 SGHAT and CDR2 FQDESV come from the germline V gene (reference sequence). This CDR3 contains 14 residues. The CDR3 region is CASSLVASTYEQYF. DNA of the CDR3: TGTGCCAGCAGCTTAGTGGCCAGTACCTACGAGCAGTACTTC.

This chain joins TRBV6-5 and TRBJ2-2; TRBD1 might be the D (5 bases). The CDR3 is 15 amino acids. Germline V gene data show CDR1 as MNHEY and CDR2 as SVGAGI. V shed 7 bases and J shed 0 bases, with 12 bases lying between them. The CDR3 is CASKPGSTNTGELFF. For the CDR3, the DNA is TGTGCCAGCAAGCCAGGGTCAACGAACACCGGGGAGCTGTTTTTT.

The chain employs TRBV19 and TRBJ2-1, with 8 bases fitting TRBD2. J lost 8 bases, V lost 5 bases, and 8 bases had no gene match. The CDR3 sequence is 14 residues long. Germline values: CDR1 LNHDA, CDR2 SQIVND (reference sequence). CDR3 DNA: TGTGCCAGTAGTCCGGGGGGGGGCCGGGATGAGCAGTTCTTC. It translates to CASSPGGGRDEQFF.

This clone was detected a few times. Here the CDR3 DNA reads TGTGCCAGCAGCAAACCCGGGACAGTAAACGATGAGCAGTTCTTC. It yields the protein CASSKPGTVNDEQFF. The chain has TRBV5-6 and TRBJ2-1; 7 bases map to TRBD1. J gave up 8 bases and V 4 bases, and 12 bases lay outside the gene matches. The germline V gene encodes CDR1 SGHDT and CDR2 YYEEEE. The CDR3 loop spans 15 amino acids.

This clone was found once. The gene calls are TRBV7-3 and TRBJ2-7; the match to TRBD2 covers 8 bases. CDR1 and CDR2 from the germline V gene are SGHTA and FQGTGA. V lost 0 bases and J lost 7; bases outside the gene matches: 5. The CDR3 sequence is 14 residues long. CDR3 sequence reads: CASSLTGGGPEQYF. The CDR3 region has the DNA TGTGCCAGCAGCTTAACGGGCGGGGGGCCGGAGCAGTACTTC.

The gene calls are TRBV15 and TRBJ2-7; D might be TRBD2 (6 bases). Per germline, CDR1 LNHNV and CDR2 YYDKDF (reference sequence). The length of the CDR3 is 21 residues. Trimming left V 0 bases short and J 3 bases short, with 30 bases between. The CDR3 sequence is CATSRDRDLVGTPFKDYEQYF. In nucleotides, the CDR3 is TGTGCCACCAGCAGAGACCGGGATCTAGTTGGGACTCCCTTTAAGGACTACGAGCAGTACTTC.

This clone was counted only a few times. The genes are TRBV19 and TRBJ2-7; 7 bases match TRBD1. Germline V CDR1 and CDR2: LNHDA, SQIVND (reference sequence). With 4 bases clipped from V and 3 bases from J, the junction kept 12 bases outside the gene matches. CDR3 length equals 16 residues. Written as DNA, the CDR3 is TGTGCCAGTAGTACCGGACAGGCAGTGGCTAACTACGAGCAGTACTTC. Translating gives CASSTGQAVANYEQYF.

The J gene is TRBJ2-7, the V gene TRBV5-1; the D is unclear. The germline V gene encodes CDR1 SGHRS and CDR2 YFSETQ. The V end lost 0 bases, the J end lost 3 bases, and 7 bases lay between the germline ends. CDR3 length: 13 amino acids. In DNA form, the CDR3 reads TGCGCCAGCAGCTTGGACCTCGGCTACGAGCAGTACTTC. Translated: CASSLDLGYEQYF.

This chain joins TRBV7-6 and TRBJ2-1; 11 positions agree with TRBD2. The V gene's germline CDR1 is SGHVS and CDR2 FNYEAQ. The CDR3 consists of 15 residues. The ends lost 3 bases at V and 10 bases at J; junction bases unmatched: 8. CDR3 amino acids: CASSFVTSGRGEQFF. The CDR3 DNA reads TGTGCCAGCAGCTTTGTAACTAGCGGGAGAGGAGAGCAGTTCTTC. Together with reference TRBV7-6 and TRBJ2-1, the CDR3 gives the full variable domain: GAGVSQSPRYKVTKRGQDVALRCDPISGHVSLYWYRQALGQGPEFLTYFNYEAQQDKSGLPNDRFSAERPEGSISTLTIQRTEQRDSAMYRCASSFVTSGRGEQFFGPGTRLTVL.

This clone has more than one count but fewer than ten. The V and J genes are TRBV29-1 and TRBJ1-1, with D perhaps TRBD1 (6 bases). V was cut by 7 bases and J by 3 bases, with 15 bases left in between. The germline V gene has CDR1 SQVTM and CDR2 ANQGSEA. The CDR3 extends over 13 amino acids. CDR3 sequence reads: CSGRGSQYTEAFF. The CDR3 coding sequence is TGCAGCGGTAGGGGGTCGCAGTACACTGAAGCTTTCTTT.

V gene TRBV13 combines with J gene TRBJ2-2, with D uncertain. V dropped 4 bases and J dropped 3 bases, with 9 bases sitting between them. The CDR3 has 14 amino acids. From germline, CDR1 is PRHDT and CDR2 FYEKMQ (reference sequence). The CDR3: CASSSPRDTGELFF. Here the CDR3 DNA reads TGTGCCAGCAGCTCCCCCCGGGACACCGGGGAGCTGTTTTTT. The variable domain in full, with the rest retrieved from reference TRBV13 and TRBJ2-2, is AAGVIQSPRHLIKEKRETATLKCYPIPRHDTVYWYQQGPGQDPQFLISFYEKMQSDKGSIPDRFSAQQFSDYHSELNMSSLELGDSALYFCASSSPRDTGELFFGEGSRLTVL.

The rearrangement links TRBV7-3 to TRBJ2-1; weak D call: TRBD1 (7 bases). The CDR3 is 15 residues long. Germline CDR1 reads SGHTA; CDR2 reads FQGTGA. V lost 5 bases, J lost 2 bases, and 13 bases lay in between. This CDR3 reads CASSRQGGPYNEQFF. For the CDR3, the DNA is TGTGCCAGCAGCCGACAGGGAGGACCCTACAATGAGCAGTTCTTC.

In this sample, this clone turned up a few times. The chain joins TRBV29-1 to TRBJ1-1; tentative D call: TRBD1 (5 bases). CDR3 length: 10 amino acids. Germline assignment: CDR1 SQVTM and CDR2 ANQGSEA. Trimming removed 6 bases at V and 8 bases at J, with 10 bases between. CDR3 DNA sequence: TGCAGCGTAGCTGACAGCGAAGCTTTCTTT. Translating gives CSVADSEAFF.

V and J are TRBV19 and TRBJ1-6; a possible D gene is TRBD1 (6 bases). V was clipped by 3 bases and J by 7 bases, with 13 bases between them. CDR3 length: 15 amino acids. Germline V CDR1 and CDR2: LNHDA, SQIVND (reference sequence). The CDR3 DNA is TGTGCCAGTAGTATGAGGACAGCCGTGAATTCACCCCTCCACTTT. This sequence encodes CASSMRTAVNSPLHF.